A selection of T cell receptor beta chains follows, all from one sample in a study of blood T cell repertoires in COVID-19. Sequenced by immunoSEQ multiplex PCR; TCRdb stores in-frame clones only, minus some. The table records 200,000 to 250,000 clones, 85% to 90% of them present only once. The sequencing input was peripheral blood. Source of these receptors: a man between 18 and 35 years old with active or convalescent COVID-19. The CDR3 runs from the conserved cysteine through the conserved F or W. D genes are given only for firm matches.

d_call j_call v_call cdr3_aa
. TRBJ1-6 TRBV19 CASSDPGLPLHF
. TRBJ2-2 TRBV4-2 CASSQVRQGNTGELFF
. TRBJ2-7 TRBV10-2 CASSDPLAGYEQYF
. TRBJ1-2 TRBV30 CAWMGTGSYGYTF
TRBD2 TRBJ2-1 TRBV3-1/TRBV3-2 CASSQAGTSYWNEQFF
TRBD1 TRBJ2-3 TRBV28 CASSPGQGPDTQYF
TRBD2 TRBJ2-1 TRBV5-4 CASSLGGTSGRARNEQFF
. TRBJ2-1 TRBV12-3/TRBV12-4 CASSGSLANEQFF
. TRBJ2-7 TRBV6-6 CASSSGSYEQYF
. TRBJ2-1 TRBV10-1 CASSESLGAVNEQFF
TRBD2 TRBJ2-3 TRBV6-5 CASSYSVAGGDTQYF
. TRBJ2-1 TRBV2 CASITLRSGIHNEQFF
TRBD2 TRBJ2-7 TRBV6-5 CASSRGIAGGEQYF
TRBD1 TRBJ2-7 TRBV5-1 CASSSGTGNEQYF
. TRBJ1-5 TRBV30 CAWEQGGGQPQHF
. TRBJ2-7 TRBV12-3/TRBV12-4 CASSSRDTYEQYF
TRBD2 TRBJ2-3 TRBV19 CASSRGLAGATDTQYF
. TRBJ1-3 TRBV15 CATSRDMGGLSGNTIYF
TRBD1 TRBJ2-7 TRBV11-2 CASSLGPRDRGQQYF
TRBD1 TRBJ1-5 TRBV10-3 CAISSQGDQPQHF
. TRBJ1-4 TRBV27 CASKGTAVGGEKLFF
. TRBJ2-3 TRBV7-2 CASSLDSPSTDTQYF
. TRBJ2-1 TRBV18 CASSFVVPGDEQFF
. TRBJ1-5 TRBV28 CASSPMGGWYQPQHF
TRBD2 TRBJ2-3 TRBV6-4 CASSLAVQDTQYF
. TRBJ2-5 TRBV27 CASSAGLPGETQYF
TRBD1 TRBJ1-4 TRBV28 CASRLRKWGQVFTELFF
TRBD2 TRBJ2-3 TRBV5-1 CASSPVATSWGRASDTQYF
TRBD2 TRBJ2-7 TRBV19 CASSIKRDYEQYF
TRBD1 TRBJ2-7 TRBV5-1 CASSFSGQGSYEQYF
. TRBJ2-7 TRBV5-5 CASSLEEGAFYEQYF
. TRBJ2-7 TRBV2 CASTAGQPYEQYF
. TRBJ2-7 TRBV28 CASSPLATTYEQYF
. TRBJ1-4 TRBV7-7 CASSPGHLGEKLFF
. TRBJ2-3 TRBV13 CASSRPLGGTDTQYF
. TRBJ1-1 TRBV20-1 CSVRATEAFF
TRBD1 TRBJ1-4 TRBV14 CASSQITGDRGPTNEKLFF
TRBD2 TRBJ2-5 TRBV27 CASSFRTSGSKETQYF
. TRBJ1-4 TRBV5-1 CASSSGTTGEKLFF
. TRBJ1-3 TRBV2 CASRVEGTIYF
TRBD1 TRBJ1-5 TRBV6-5 CASSYTDRDRDQPQHF
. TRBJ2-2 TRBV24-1 CATSSGARELFF
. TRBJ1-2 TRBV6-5 CASSYSGGRNYGYTF
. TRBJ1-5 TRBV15 CATSRDAVWAPEHF
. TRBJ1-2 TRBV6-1 CASSEPAGTQWANYGYTF
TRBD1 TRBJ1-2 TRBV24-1 CATSDLTGGGYTF
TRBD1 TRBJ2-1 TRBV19 CASTPLPGTGGYNEQFF
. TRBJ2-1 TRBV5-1 CASSSTGFYNEQFF
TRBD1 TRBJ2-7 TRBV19 CASSTAQGAPYEQYF
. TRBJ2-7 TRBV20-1 CSASGSLQGGTYEQYF
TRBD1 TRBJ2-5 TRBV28 CASSPRTGYQETQYF
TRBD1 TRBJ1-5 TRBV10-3 CAIRGTGSNQPQHF
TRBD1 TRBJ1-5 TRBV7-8 CASSLAGGHGQPQHF
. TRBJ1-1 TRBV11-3 CASSGRNTEAFF
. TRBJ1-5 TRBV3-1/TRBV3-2 CASSPTKNSNQPQHF
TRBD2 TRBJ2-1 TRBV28 CASIGTRPRSHNEQFF
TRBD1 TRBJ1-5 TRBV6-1 CASSVRGQGTRNQPQHF
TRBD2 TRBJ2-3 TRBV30 CAWSISGIVSDTQYF
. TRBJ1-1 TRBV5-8 CASSPFGAGGETEAFF